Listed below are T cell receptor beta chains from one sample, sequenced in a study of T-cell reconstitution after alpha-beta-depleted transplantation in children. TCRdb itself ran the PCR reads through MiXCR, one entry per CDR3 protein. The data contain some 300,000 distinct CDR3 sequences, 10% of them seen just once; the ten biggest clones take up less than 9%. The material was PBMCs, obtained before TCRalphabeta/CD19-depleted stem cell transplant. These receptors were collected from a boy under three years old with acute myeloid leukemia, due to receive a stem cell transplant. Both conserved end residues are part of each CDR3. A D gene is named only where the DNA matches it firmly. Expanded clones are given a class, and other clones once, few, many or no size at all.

DNA: TGTGCCAGCAGCGCCTCAGGGGGCGGAAAGCCCCAGCATTTT
CDR3: CASSASGGGKPQHF
D: TRBD1
size: -
V: TRBV9
J: TRBJ1-5

DNA: TGCGCCAGCAGCTTGCCCACAGGAGAGACCGGGGAGCTGTTTTTT
CDR3: CASSLPTGETGELFF
D: -
size: many
V: TRBV5-1
J: TRBJ2-2

DNA: TGCGCCAGCGTTTCCTCGAGGGGCGCAGATACGCAGTATTTT
CDR3: CASVSSRGADTQYF
D: -
size: many
V: TRBV10-2
J: TRBJ2-3

DNA: TGTGCCAGCAGTGAGGTTACTTTTCAGAATGGCTACACCTTC
CDR3: CASSEVTFQNGYTF
D: -
size: many
V: TRBV25-1
J: TRBJ1-2

DNA: TGTGCCAGCAGCTCCTTACAGGGAGCAACCGGGGAGCTGTTTTTT
CDR3: CASSSLQGATGELFF
D: -
size: many
V: TRBV7-2
J: TRBJ2-2

DNA: TGCAGTGCCCTCATCCCCGGAGGCCGCGCCAATCAGCCCCAGCATTTT
CDR3: CSALIPGGRANQPQHF
D: -
size: many
V: TRBV20-1
J: TRBJ1-5

DNA: TGTGCCAGCGGACCCACGACTAGTTCCTACGAGCAGTACTTC
CDR3: CASGPTTSSYEQYF
D: -
size: -
V: TRBV4-2
J: TRBJ2-7

DNA: TGTGCCAGCAGTTTGGTAGAATTCGGAAACACCATATATTTT
CDR3: CASSLVEFGNTIYF
D: -
size: many
V: TRBV12-3/TRBV12-4
J: TRBJ1-3

DNA: TGTGCCAGCAGTTTAGGGGTGACCTACGAGCAGTACTTC
CDR3: CASSLGVTYEQYF
D: -
size: many
V: TRBV12-3/TRBV12-4
J: TRBJ2-7

DNA: TGTGCCAGCAGCTTAGGGGACAGCTACTATCAGCCCCAGCATTTT
CDR3: CASSLGDSYYQPQHF
D: TRBD1
size: many
V: TRBV7-2
J: TRBJ1-5

DNA: TGTGCCAGCAGCCTCTGGGGTGTCGGGGACTATGGCTACACCTTC
CDR3: CASSLWGVGDYGYTF
D: -
size: few
V: TRBV7-2
J: TRBJ1-2

DNA: TGCAGCGTTGAAGGGCCCGAGTTCTTC
CDR3: CSVEGPEFF
D: -
size: many
V: TRBV29-1
J: TRBJ2-1

DNA: TGTGCCATCTTAGGCGACTCTGGAAACACCATATATTTT
CDR3: CAILGDSGNTIYF
D: -
size: -
V: TRBV10-3
J: TRBJ1-3

DNA: TGTGCCAGCAGTTTAAGTGTGGCCCAAGAGACCCAGTACTTC
CDR3: CASSLSVAQETQYF
D: -
size: -
V: TRBV27
J: TRBJ2-5

DNA: TGTGCCAGCAGGTACCTACGGGGGCCGGTGGGTGAGCAGTTCTTC
CDR3: CASRYLRGPVGEQFF
D: -
size: few
V: TRBV5-6
J: TRBJ2-1

DNA: TGTGCCAGCAGCGGGGGCCGTGATGAGCAGTTCTTC
CDR3: CASSGGRDEQFF
D: -
size: many
V: TRBV9
J: TRBJ2-1

DNA: TGTGCCAGCAGCTTAAGGTCGACAGGTGCCGAGAATGAGCAGTTCTTC
CDR3: CASSLRSTGAENEQFF
D: -
size: -
V: TRBV7-2
J: TRBJ2-1

DNA: TGCGCCAGCTCCGGGACTAGCGGGAGTCGGACAGATACGCAGTATTTT
CDR3: CASSGTSGSRTDTQYF
D: TRBD2
size: few
V: TRBV5-1
J: TRBJ2-3

DNA: TGTGCCAGCAGTTTAGGGACAGCCTACAATCAGCCCCAGCATTTT
CDR3: CASSLGTAYNQPQHF
D: TRBD1
size: few
V: TRBV27
J: TRBJ1-5

DNA: TGCGCCAGCAGCCTCGACCTCCCCCGGGAGAGGACAGATACGCAGTATTTT
CDR3: CASSLDLPRERTDTQYF
D: -
size: many
V: TRBV4-3
J: TRBJ2-3

DNA: TGTGCCAGCAGTTACCCCCCAGGGGGGAACTATGGCTACACCTTC
CDR3: CASSYPPGGNYGYTF
D: TRBD1
size: many
V: TRBV6-2/TRBV6-3
J: TRBJ1-2